Below, 12 T cell receptor beta chains from the same sample are listed, as sequenced in a study of T-cell reconstitution after alpha-beta-depleted transplantation in children. Researchers prepared the TCRbeta library using unique molecular identifiers, the study reports. TCRdb re-analysed the PCR reads in MiXCR, keeping a single row per CDR3 protein. The repertoire holds about 540,000 distinct CDR3 sequences, with approximately 16% as singletons. This sample comprised PBMCs from the stem cell graft donor, obtained from the stem cell graft. The origin of the receptors is a human donor who donated a stem cell graft to a child with acute lymphoblastic leukemia.

The chain joins TRBV5-5 to TRBJ2-3, with D possibly matching TRBD2 (6 bases). The CDR3 runs 16 residues. V gave up 0 bases and J gave up 0 bases, with 11 bases separating them. Germline values: CDR1 SGHKS, CDR2 YYEKEE (reference sequence). CDR3 residues: CASSLVWRGSTDTQYF. Here the CDR3 DNA reads TGTGCCAGCAGCTTGGTATGGCGGGGCAGCACAGATACGCAGTATTTT.

V usage is TRBV20-1 and J usage is TRBJ2-5; D is perhaps TRBD2 (6 bases). The V gene lost 7 bases and the J gene lost 1 base, with 22 bases spanning the gap. CDR1 and CDR2 (germline): DFQATT, SNEGSKA (reference sequence). The CDR3 sequence is 16 residues long. In nucleotides, the CDR3 is TGCAGTGTCGCCTCGGGACTCGTCCAGGGCCAAGAGACCCAGTACTTC. Protein product: CSVASGLVQGQETQYF.

For the CDR3, the DNA is TGCAGTGCCCCCGGGACAGGGGCTTGGTGGGAGCAGTACTTC. Residues: CSAPGTGAWWEQYF. The chain joins TRBV20-1 to TRBJ2-7; 10 nucleotides line up with TRBD1. The V and J ends lost 6 bases and 7 bases, in that order; junction bases with no gene match: 12. The CDR3 spans 14 residues. Germline V lookup: CDR1 DFQATT, CDR2 SNEGSKA (reference sequence).

The V call is TRBV4-2, the J call TRBJ2-3, with D perhaps given as TRBD1 or TRBD2 (6 bases each). This CDR3 is built from 18 residues. V shed 0 bases and J shed 5 bases, with 21 bases lying between them. CDR1 is LGHNA, CDR2 YNFKEQ, per germline. The CDR3 DNA reads TGTGCCAGCAGCCAAGAATCCGTGCCCGTAGCGGACAGAGATACGCAGTATTTT. It encodes CASSQESVPVADRDTQYF.

This clonotype showed up just a few times. The chain carries TRBV7-2 and TRBJ2-5, with D perhaps matching TRBD1 (6 bases). Trimming pared 5 bases from V and 2 bases from J, leaving 12 bases between. CDR3 length equals 14 residues. From germline, CDR1 is SGHTA and CDR2 FQGNSA. CDR3 region: CASSAQGLQETQYF. The CDR3 DNA sequence: TGTGCCAGCAGCGCCCAGGGGTTACAAGAGACCCAGTACTTC.

This rearrangement joins TRBV20-1 to TRBJ2-1, with D possibly TRBD2 on 6 matching bases. CDR1 is DFQATT and CDR2 is SNEGSKA in the germline V gene (reference sequence). This CDR3 comprises 15 residues. V was shortened by 1 base and J by 5 bases, with 15 bases between the two germline ends. This CDR3 reads CSARAGLRTHNEQFF. CDR3 DNA sequence: TGCAGTGCTAGAGCGGGACTCCGAACCCACAATGAGCAGTTCTTC.

The chain uses TRBV15 and TRBJ2-7; TRBD1 is a possible D gene (5 bases). The V end was cut by 0 bases, the J end by 4 bases, with 10 bases between. This CDR3 is built from 14 residues. Germline V lookup: CDR1 LNHNV, CDR2 YYDKDF (reference sequence). The CDR3: CATSRDRVVYEQYF. The CDR3 DNA reads TGTGCCACCAGCAGAGACAGGGTTGTTTACGAGCAGTACTTC.

The rearrangement joins TRBV6-1 to TRBJ1-1; 7 nucleotides agree with TRBD1. Germline CDR1 MNHNS, CDR2 SASEGT. J was trimmed by 4 bases and V by 6 bases; bases with no gene match: 14. The CDR3 spans 16 residues. In DNA, the CDR3 is TGTGCCAGCAGCGACCTTCTTGGACAGGTTACCACTGAAGCTTTCTTT. Encoded protein: CASSDLLGQVTTEAFF.

This clonotype has just a few counts. CDR3 coding DNA: TGCGCCAGCTACAAACCGGGACAGGGTCACAATGAGCAGTTCTTC. Protein product: CASYKPGQGHNEQFF. The V call is TRBV5-1, the J call TRBJ2-1; 9 nucleotides match TRBD1. The length of the CDR3 is 15 residues. Germline lookup yields CDR1 SGHRS and CDR2 YFSETQ. Losses at the gene ends were 7 bases for V and 5 bases for J; bases not matched to a gene: 10.

The chain links TRBV5-1 to TRBJ1-2; no definite D call. V was shortened by 5 bases and J by 4 bases, with 18 bases between the two germline ends. Germline CDR1 SGHRS, CDR2 YFSETQ. This CDR3 comprises 15 residues. CDR3 in DNA: TGCGCCAGCAGACCTCCGCAGACGGCGCTCTATGGCTACACCTTC. Translated, it gives CASRPPQTALYGYTF.

On this clonotype: One end of the junction varies from germline; a read error may be responsible. This sequence joins TRBV29-1 and TRBJ1-2; tentative D call: TRBD1 (6 bases). Per the germline V gene, CDR1 is SQVTM and CDR2 is ANQGSEA. There are 13 residues in the CDR3. The chain's CDR3 is CSVEGQSNYGYTF. The CDR3, as DNA: TGCAGCGTGGAAGGACAGAGTAACTATGGCTACACCTTC.

This chain joins TRBV5-6 and TRBJ1-2, with TRBD1 matching over 7 bases. The CDR3 contains 14 residues. CDR1 is SGHDT and CDR2 is YYEEEE in the germline V gene. Germline trimming cut 3 bases from V and 4 bases from J; bases unmatched to any gene: 6. The CDR3 here is CASSYGTDIYGYTF. CDR3 in DNA: TGTGCCAGCAGCTATGGGACAGACATCTATGGCTACACCTTC. Full variable domain (outside the CDR3, taken from reference TRBV5-6 and TRBJ1-2): DAGVTQSPTHLIKTRGQQVTLRCSPKSGHDTVSWYQQALGQGPQFIFQYYEEEERQRGNFPDRFSGHQFPNYSSELNVNALLLGDSALYLCASSYGTDIYGYTFGSGTRLTVV.